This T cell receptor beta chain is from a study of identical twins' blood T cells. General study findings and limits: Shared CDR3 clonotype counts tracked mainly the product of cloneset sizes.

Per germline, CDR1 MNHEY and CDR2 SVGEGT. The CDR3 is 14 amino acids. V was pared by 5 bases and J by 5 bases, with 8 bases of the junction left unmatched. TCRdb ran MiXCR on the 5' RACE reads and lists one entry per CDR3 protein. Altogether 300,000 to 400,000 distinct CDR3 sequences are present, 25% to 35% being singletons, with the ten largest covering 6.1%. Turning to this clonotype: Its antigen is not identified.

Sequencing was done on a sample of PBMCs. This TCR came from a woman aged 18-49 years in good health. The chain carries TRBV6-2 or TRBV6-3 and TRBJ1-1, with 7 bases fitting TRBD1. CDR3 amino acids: CASSLLQGRTEAFF. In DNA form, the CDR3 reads TGTGCCAGCAGTCTTCTACAGGGGAGGACTGAAGCTTTCTTT.